These T cell receptor beta chains were read from a single sample in a study of T-cell memory formation after mild COVID-19. From the 5' RACE reads, TCRdb called clonotypes with MiXCR, one entry per CDR3 protein. The sample comprises about 350,000 distinct CDR3 sequences, roughly 19% of which are singletons, and 21% rests with the top ten. Sequences were obtained from PBMCs or a T cell subset sorted from them (not recorded which). These receptors all stem from a man between 18 and 29 years old who had mild COVID-19 (a few samples of this study predate the infection). Cell type and time point are not known. Each CDR3 is given with its conserved first and last residue. The order of the fields is D gene, clone size, V gene, J gene, CDR3 protein, CDR3 DNA. A D gene is named only where the DNA matches it firmly. Clone size is stated in some rows and not others, as once, few, many or a class when expanded.

D: .; size: .; V: TRBV7-9; J: TRBJ1-1; CDR3: CASSPAGYTEAFF; DNA: TGTGCCAGCAGCCCAGCGGGGTACACTGAAGCTTTCTTT
D: TRBD1; size: few; V: TRBV6-5; J: TRBJ2-1; CDR3: CASSPRTGYGLNEQFF; DNA: TGTGCCAGCAGTCCCAGGACAGGGTATGGGTTGAATGAGCAGTTCTTC
D: TRBD1; size: many; V: TRBV7-9; J: TRBJ1-1; CDR3: CASSLVGQGGINTEAFF; DNA: TGTGCCAGCAGCTTAGTCGGACAGGGGGGAATAAACACTGAAGCTTTCTTT
D: TRBD2; size: few; V: TRBV5-1; J: TRBJ2-3; CDR3: CASRPTLLAGGRTDTQYF; DNA: TGCGCCAGCAGACCCACGCTACTAGCGGGGGGCCGCACAGATACGCAGTATTTT
D: .; size: .; V: TRBV7-9; J: TRBJ1-6; CDR3: CASSSRENSPLHF; DNA: TGTGCCAGCAGCTCAAGGGAGAATTCACCCCTCCACTTT
D: .; size: .; V: TRBV11-2; J: TRBJ2-2; CDR3: CASSSLRGPGELFF; DNA: TGTGCCAGCAGCTCTCTCAGGGGTCCCGGGGAGCTGTTTTTT
D: .; size: few; V: TRBV20-1; J: TRBJ1-6; CDR3: CSAHGNGDSPLHF; DNA: TGCAGTGCTCACGGTAATGGGGATTCACCCCTCCACTTT
D: .; size: .; V: TRBV10-2; J: TRBJ2-1; CDR3: CASREGNTLSEQFF; DNA: TGCGCCAGCAGGGAGGGTAATACCCTTAGTGAGCAGTTCTTC
D: .; size: .; V: TRBV4-3; J: TRBJ2-3; CDR3: CASSQRGGMTDTQYF; DNA: TGCGCCAGCAGCCAAAGGGGAGGAATGACAGATACGCAGTATTTT
D: .; size: few; V: TRBV6-2/TRBV6-3; J: TRBJ2-7; CDR3: CASSYRRYEQYF; DNA: TGTGCCAGCAGTTACCGACGGTACGAGCAGTACTTC
D: TRBD1; size: few; V: TRBV4-3; J: TRBJ1-1; CDR3: CASSQGRGLNTEAFF; DNA: TGCGCCAGCAGCCAAGGCAGGGGGCTAAACACTGAAGCTTTCTTT
D: .; size: .; V: TRBV7-3; J: TRBJ2-1; CDR3: CASSLSLGEQFF; DNA: TGTGCCAGCAGCTTATCTCTGGGTGAGCAGTTCTTC
D: .; size: many; V: TRBV9; J: TRBJ1-6; CDR3: CASSESSYNSPLHF; DNA: TGTGCCAGCAGCGAAAGCTCCTATAATTCACCCCTCCACTTT
D: TRBD1; size: .; V: TRBV7-2; J: TRBJ2-1; CDR3: CASSRQGFNEQFF; DNA: TGTGCCAGCAGCCGACAGGGATTCAATGAGCAGTTCTTC
D: .; size: .; V: TRBV4-1; J: TRBJ2-5; CDR3: CASSQDPGMEETQYF; DNA: TGCGCCAGCAGCCAAGACCCGGGGATGGAGGAGACCCAGTACTTC
D: TRBD1; size: .; V: TRBV15; J: TRBJ1-4; CDR3: CATSRSRDRAQNEKLFF; DNA: TGTGCCACCAGCAGGTCCCGGGACAGGGCCCAGAATGAAAAACTGTTTTTT
D: .; size: .; V: TRBV7-6; J: TRBJ2-1; CDR3: CASSLALVSGDEQFF; DNA: TGTGCCAGCAGCTTAGCCCTGGTTTCCGGGGATGAGCAGTTCTTC
D: .; size: .; V: TRBV11-2; J: TRBJ1-5; CDR3: CASRILMGGSNQPQHF; DNA: TGTGCCAGCAGGATCCTGATGGGGGGAAGCAATCAGCCCCAGCATTTT
D: .; size: few; V: TRBV7-9; J: TRBJ2-3; CDR3: CASSLYQAVADTQYF; DNA: TGTGCCAGCAGCTTATACCAGGCCGTCGCAGATACGCAGTATTTT
D: .; size: .; V: TRBV9; J: TRBJ2-7; CDR3: CASSVNPMTDSYEQYF; DNA: TGTGCCAGCAGCGTAAACCCCATGACGGACTCCTACGAGCAGTACTTC
D: .; size: .; V: TRBV6-5; J: TRBJ1-1; CDR3: CASSSPGEAFF; DNA: TGTGCCAGCAGTTCACCTGGAGAAGCTTTCTTT
D: TRBD1; size: few; V: TRBV5-4; J: TRBJ2-1; CDR3: CASSLQTGGTYNEQFF; DNA: TGTGCCAGCAGCTTACAGACAGGGGGCACCTACAATGAGCAGTTCTTC
D: .; size: many; V: TRBV24-1; J: TRBJ2-5; CDR3: CATSDFLGAQYF; DNA: TGTGCCACCAGTGATTTTCTCGGAGCCCAGTACTTC
D: TRBD1; size: .; V: TRBV7-9; J: TRBJ2-5; CDR3: CASRIYGTAAQETQYF; DNA: TGTGCCAGCAGGATCTACGGGACAGCGGCTCAAGAGACCCAGTACTTC
D: TRBD1; size: .; V: TRBV7-9; J: TRBJ2-1; CDR3: CASSFPVWDRGYNEQFF; DNA: TGTGCCAGCAGTTTCCCTGTTTGGGACAGGGGGTACAATGAGCAGTTCTTC
D: TRBD2; size: few; V: TRBV11-2; J: TRBJ2-1; CDR3: CASSRGLSGGSSYNEQFF; DNA: TGTGCCAGCAGCCGCGGGCTTAGCGGGGGGTCCTCCTACAATGAGCAGTTCTTC
D: .; size: few; V: TRBV20-1; J: TRBJ2-5; CDR3: CSANGLQETQYF; DNA: TGCAGTGCTAATGGCTTACAAGAGACCCAGTACTTC
D: .; size: .; V: TRBV6-5; J: TRBJ2-5; CDR3: CASSAHRERETQYF; DNA: TGTGCCAGCAGTGCCCACAGGGAACGAGAGACCCAGTACTTC
D: TRBD2; size: few; V: TRBV7-8; J: TRBJ2-1; CDR3: CASSFPRVAGISYNEQFF; DNA: TGTGCCAGCAGCTTCCCTCGAGTAGCGGGGATCTCCTACAATGAGCAGTTCTTC
D: .; size: .; V: TRBV4-2; J: TRBJ2-2; CDR3: CASSQGEGIPLFF; DNA: TGTGCCAGCAGCCAAGGGGAAGGCATTCCGCTGTTTTTT
D: .; size: .; V: TRBV6-2/TRBV6-3; J: TRBJ1-2; CDR3: CASSYSRGLTLGGYTF; DNA: TGTGCCAGCAGTTACTCGCGGGGCCTTACACTGGGTGGCTACACCTTC
D: .; size: .; V: TRBV2; J: TRBJ2-2; CDR3: CASRGGGTNTGELFF; DNA: TGTGCCAGCAGGGGCGGTGGGACGAACACCGGGGAGCTGTTTTTT
D: .; size: .; V: TRBV27; J: TRBJ2-7; CDR3: CASSGTPHIHEQYF; DNA: TGTGCCAGCTCCGGGACCCCTCACATCCACGAGCAGTACTTC
D: TRBD2; size: few; V: TRBV29-1; J: TRBJ2-1; CDR3: CSVKGLAGLGGEQFF; DNA: TGCAGCGTGAAGGGACTAGCGGGGCTGGGAGGTGAGCAGTTCTTC
D: .; size: .; V: TRBV15; J: TRBJ2-2; CDR3: CATSREGQNTGELFF; DNA: TGTGCCACCAGCAGAGAGGGACAGAACACCGGGGAGCTGTTTTTT
D: .; size: few; V: TRBV7-2; J: TRBJ2-6; CDR3: CASSPSSGAGANVLTF; DNA: TGTGCCAGCAGCCCCAGTTCCGGGGCTGGGGCCAACGTCCTGACTTTC
D: .; size: .; V: TRBV5-1; J: TRBJ2-2; CDR3: CASLRTGSPGELFF; DNA: TGCGCCAGCCTAAGGACCGGTTCCCCCGGGGAGCTGTTTTTT
D: TRBD2; size: .; V: TRBV7-2; J: TRBJ2-4; CDR3: CASTPVGGAKNIQYF; DNA: TGTGCCAGCACCCCCGTCGGGGGGGCCAAAAACATTCAGTACTTC
D: .; size: few; V: TRBV7-2; J: TRBJ2-5; CDR3: CASRTTETQYF; DNA: TGTGCCAGCAGGACTACGGAGACCCAGTACTTC
D: .; size: .; V: TRBV27; J: TRBJ1-5; CDR3: CASSPGTFGNQPQHF; DNA: TGTGCCAGCAGTCCCGGGACGTTTGGCAATCAGCCCCAGCATTTT
D: .; size: many; V: TRBV6-2/TRBV6-3; J: TRBJ2-5; CDR3: CASSEDGPQETQYF; DNA: TGTGCCAGCAGCGAGGACGGGCCCCAAGAGACCCAGTACTTC
D: .; size: many; V: TRBV6-5; J: TRBJ2-3; CDR3: CASSFLGSTDTQYF; DNA: TGTGCCAGCAGTTTCCTCGGATCCACAGATACGCAGTATTTT
D: TRBD2; size: .; V: TRBV7-6; J: TRBJ2-1; CDR3: CASSYNPSGSSYNEQFF; DNA: TGTGCCAGCAGCTATAACCCCAGCGGGAGCTCCTACAATGAGCAGTTCTTC
D: .; size: .; V: TRBV29-1; J: TRBJ2-2; CDR3: CSVEWGSGELFF; DNA: TGCAGCGTTGAATGGGGTTCCGGGGAGCTGTTTTTT
D: .; size: few; V: TRBV6-1; J: TRBJ2-5; CDR3: CASSEAIGQQETQYF; DNA: TGTGCCAGCAGTGAAGCAATCGGGCAGCAAGAGACCCAGTACTTC
D: TRBD2; size: few; V: TRBV5-1; J: TRBJ2-3; CDR3: CASSLASGVTDTQYF; DNA: TGCGCCAGCAGCTTGGCTAGCGGGGTCACAGATACGCAGTATTTT
D: TRBD1; size: .; V: TRBV7-9; J: TRBJ1-4; CDR3: CASWDRAVEQLFF; DNA: TGTGCCAGCTGGGACAGGGCCGTTGAGCAACTGTTTTTT
D: .; size: .; V: TRBV21-1; J: TRBJ2-7; CDR3: CASRGHRSYEQYF; DNA: TGTGCCAGTCGGGGCCACAGGTCCTACGAGCAGTACTTC
D: .; size: .; V: TRBV7-9; J: TRBJ1-2; CDR3: CASSPWASPPNGYTF; DNA: TGTGCCAGCAGCCCGTGGGCCAGCCCTCCCAATGGCTACACCTTC
D: .; size: few; V: TRBV15; J: TRBJ2-7; CDR3: CATSSQDGYEQYF; DNA: TGTGCCACCAGTTCGCAGGACGGCTACGAGCAGTACTTC
D: .; size: .; V: TRBV9; J: TRBJ2-5; CDR3: CASRVSGARETQYF; DNA: TGTGCCAGCCGCGTATCGGGGGCCCGAGAGACCCAGTACTTC
D: TRBD1; size: .; V: TRBV5-1; J: TRBJ2-2; CDR3: CASSSGQRNTGELFF; DNA: TGCGCCAGCAGCTCGGGACAGAGAAACACCGGGGAGCTGTTTTTT
D: .; size: .; V: TRBV7-3; J: TRBJ1-1; CDR3: CASSLDPRIGTEAFF; DNA: TGTGCCAGCAGCTTGGATCCGAGAATTGGAACTGAAGCTTTCTTT
D: .; size: .; V: TRBV20-1; J: TRBJ1-1; CDR3: CSAPAVIRGTEAFF; DNA: TGCAGTGCGCCGGCGGTCATTAGGGGCACTGAAGCTTTCTTT
D: .; size: few; V: TRBV5-1; J: TRBJ1-1; CDR3: CASSFGGPGNTEAFF; DNA: TGCGCCAGCAGCTTCGGCGGCCCCGGGAACACTGAAGCTTTCTTT
D: TRBD1; size: .; V: TRBV7-2; J: TRBJ2-1; CDR3: CASSLGDRWDNEQFF; DNA: TGTGCCAGCAGCTTAGGGGACAGGTGGGACAATGAGCAGTTCTTC
D: .; size: .; V: TRBV11-3; J: TRBJ2-5; CDR3: CASSPAEEVTQYF; DNA: TGTGCCAGCAGCCCGGCAGAGGAAGTGACCCAGTACTTC